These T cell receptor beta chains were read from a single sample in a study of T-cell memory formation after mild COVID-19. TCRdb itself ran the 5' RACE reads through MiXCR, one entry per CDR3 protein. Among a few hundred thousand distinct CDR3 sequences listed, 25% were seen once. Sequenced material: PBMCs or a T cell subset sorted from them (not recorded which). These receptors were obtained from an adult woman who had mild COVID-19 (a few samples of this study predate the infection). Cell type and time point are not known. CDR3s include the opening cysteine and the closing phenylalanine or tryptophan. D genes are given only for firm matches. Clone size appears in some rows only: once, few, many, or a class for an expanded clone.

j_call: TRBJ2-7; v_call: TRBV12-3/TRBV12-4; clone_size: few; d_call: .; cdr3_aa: CASGRGGLSGEQYF; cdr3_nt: TGTGCCAGCGGAAGAGGAGGGCTCTCGGGTGAGCAGTACTTC
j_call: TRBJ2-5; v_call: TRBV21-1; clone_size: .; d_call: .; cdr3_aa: CASRRVAQETQYF; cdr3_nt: TGTGCCAGCAGAAGAGTAGCGCAAGAGACCCAGTACTTC
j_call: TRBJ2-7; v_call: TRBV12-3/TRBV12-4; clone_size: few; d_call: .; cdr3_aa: CASSFGGFEQYF; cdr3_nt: TGTGCCAGCAGTTTTGGGGGCTTCGAGCAGTACTTC
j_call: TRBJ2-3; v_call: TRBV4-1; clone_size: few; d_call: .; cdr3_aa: CASSSPGGPDTQYF; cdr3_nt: TGCGCCAGCAGCAGCCCGGGGGGCCCAGATACGCAGTATTTT
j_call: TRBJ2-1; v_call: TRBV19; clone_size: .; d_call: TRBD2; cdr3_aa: CASSTLLAGESYNEQFF; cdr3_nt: TGTGCCAGTAGTACCTTACTAGCGGGAGAGTCCTACAATGAGCAGTTCTTC
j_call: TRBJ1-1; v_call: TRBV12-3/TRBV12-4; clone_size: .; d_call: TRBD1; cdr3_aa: CASSTLQGAGTEAFF; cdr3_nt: TGTGCCAGCAGTACACTTCAGGGGGCTGGCACTGAAGCTTTCTTT
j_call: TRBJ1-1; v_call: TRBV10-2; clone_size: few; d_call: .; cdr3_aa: CASSVTDPDGTEAFF; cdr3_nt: TGCGCCAGCAGTGTCACAGATCCCGACGGGACTGAAGCTTTCTTT
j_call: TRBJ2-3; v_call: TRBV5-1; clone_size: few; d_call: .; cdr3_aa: CASSLGGSVSRRTDTQYF; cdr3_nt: TGCGCCAGCAGCTTGGGAGGGTCGGTCAGCAGACGGACAGATACGCAGTATTTT
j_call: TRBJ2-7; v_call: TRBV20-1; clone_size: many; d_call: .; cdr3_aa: CSARDDREGVYEQYF; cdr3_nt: TGCAGTGCTAGAGATGACAGGGAGGGCGTGTACGAGCAGTACTTC
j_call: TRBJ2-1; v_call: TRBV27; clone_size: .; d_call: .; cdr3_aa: CASSLEGSGGWQFF; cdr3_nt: TGTGCCAGCAGTTTAGAAGGTAGCGGTGGCTGGCAGTTCTTC
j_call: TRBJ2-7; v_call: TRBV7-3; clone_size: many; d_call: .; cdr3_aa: CASSPTGGGYEQYF; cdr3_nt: TGTGCCAGCAGCCCAACTGGTGGCGGCTACGAGCAGTACTTC
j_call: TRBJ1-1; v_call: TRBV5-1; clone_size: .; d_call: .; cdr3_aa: CASSFDRSGDTEAFF; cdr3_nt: TGCGCCAGCAGCTTTGACAGGTCCGGGGACACTGAAGCTTTCTTT
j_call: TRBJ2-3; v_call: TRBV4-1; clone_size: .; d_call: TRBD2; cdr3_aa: CARSQGLAVVDTQYF; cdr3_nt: TGCGCCCGCAGCCAGGGACTAGCGGTGGTAGATACGCAGTATTTT
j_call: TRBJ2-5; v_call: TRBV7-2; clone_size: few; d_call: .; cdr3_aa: CASSFGWEGRGISETQYF; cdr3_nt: TGTGCCAGCAGCTTCGGCTGGGAGGGCAGGGGAATTTCGGAGACCCAGTACTTC
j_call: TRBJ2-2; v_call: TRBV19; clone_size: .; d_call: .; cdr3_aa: CASSMRVTGELFF; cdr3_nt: TGTGCCAGTAGTATGCGGGTTACCGGGGAGCTGTTTTTT
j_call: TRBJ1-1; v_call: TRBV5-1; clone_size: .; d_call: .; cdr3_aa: CASSLRRVGGAFF; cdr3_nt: TGCGCCAGCAGCTTGAGGCGGGTCGGGGGAGCTTTCTTT
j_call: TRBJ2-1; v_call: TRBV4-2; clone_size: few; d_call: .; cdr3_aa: CASSQVGAFGSNEQFF; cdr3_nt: TGTGCCAGCAGCCAAGTGGGGGCGTTTGGCTCCAATGAGCAGTTCTTC
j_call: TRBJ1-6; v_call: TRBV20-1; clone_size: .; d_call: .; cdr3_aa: CSAGTGGSYNSPLHF; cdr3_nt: TGCAGTGCCGGGACCGGGGGCTCCTATAATTCACCCCTCCACTTT
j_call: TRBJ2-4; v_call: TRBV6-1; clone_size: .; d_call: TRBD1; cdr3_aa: CASRHNRGRTSVNIQYF; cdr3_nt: TGTGCCAGCAGACATAACAGGGGGCGAACCTCGGTTAACATTCAGTACTTC
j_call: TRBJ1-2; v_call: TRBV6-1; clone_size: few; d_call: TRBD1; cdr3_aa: CASSEADQDRGSYTF; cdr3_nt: TGTGCCAGCAGTGAAGCTGACCAGGACAGGGGTAGCTACACCTTC
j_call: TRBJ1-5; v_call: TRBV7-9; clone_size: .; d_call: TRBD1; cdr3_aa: CASSPQQGNQPQHF; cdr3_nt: TGTGCCAGCAGTCCTCAACAGGGGAATCAGCCCCAGCATTTT
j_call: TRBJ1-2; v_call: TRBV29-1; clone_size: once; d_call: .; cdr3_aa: CSVESPNYGYTF; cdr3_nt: TGCAGCGTTGAAAGCCCGAACTATGGCTACACCTTC
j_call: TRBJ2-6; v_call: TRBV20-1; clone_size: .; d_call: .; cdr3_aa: CSARGQASSGANVLTF; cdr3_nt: TGCAGTGCTAGAGGACAGGCAAGCTCTGGGGCCAACGTCCTGACTTTC
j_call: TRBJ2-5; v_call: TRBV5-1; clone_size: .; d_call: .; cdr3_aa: CASYLGSQETQYF; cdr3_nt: TGCGCCAGTTACCTAGGGTCCCAAGAGACCCAGTACTTC
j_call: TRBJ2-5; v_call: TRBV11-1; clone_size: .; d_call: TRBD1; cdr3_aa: CASSLDTGGETQYF; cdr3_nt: TGTGCCAGCAGCTTAGACACAGGGGGGGAGACCCAGTACTTC
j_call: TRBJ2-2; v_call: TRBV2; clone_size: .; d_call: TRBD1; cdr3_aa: CASSGPGGTGELFF; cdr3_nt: TGTGCCAGCAGTGGGCCAGGGGGCACCGGGGAGCTGTTTTTT
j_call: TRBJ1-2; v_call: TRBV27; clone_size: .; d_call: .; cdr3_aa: CASSPMGVGYGYTF; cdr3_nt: TGTGCCAGCAGTCCAATGGGAGTTGGCTATGGCTACACCTTC
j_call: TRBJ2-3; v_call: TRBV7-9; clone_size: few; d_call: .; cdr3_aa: CASTEQGDTQYF; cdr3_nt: TGTGCCAGCACCGAGCAGGGGGATACGCAGTATTTT
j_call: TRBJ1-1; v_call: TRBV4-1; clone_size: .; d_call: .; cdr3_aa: CASSQVSGGGTEAFF; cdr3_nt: TGCGCCAGCAGCCAGGTATCTGGGGGGGGGACTGAAGCTTTCTTT
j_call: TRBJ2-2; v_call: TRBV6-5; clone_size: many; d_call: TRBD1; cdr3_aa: CASSRQGANTGELFF; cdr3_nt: TGTGCCAGCAGCAGACAGGGGGCGAACACCGGGGAGCTGTTTTTT
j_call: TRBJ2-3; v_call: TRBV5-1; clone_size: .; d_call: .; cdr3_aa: CASSFGQRRGDTQYF; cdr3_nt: TGCGCCAGCAGCTTTGGGCAGCGAAGAGGGGATACGCAGTATTTT
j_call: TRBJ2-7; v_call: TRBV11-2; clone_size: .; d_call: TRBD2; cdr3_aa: CASSGLAGVGQYF; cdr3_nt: TGTGCCAGCAGTGGACTAGCGGGAGTCGGGCAGTACTTC
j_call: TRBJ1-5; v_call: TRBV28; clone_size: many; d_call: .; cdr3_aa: CASEGGGNQPQHF; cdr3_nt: TGTGCCAGCGAGGGGGGTGGCAATCAGCCCCAGCATTTT
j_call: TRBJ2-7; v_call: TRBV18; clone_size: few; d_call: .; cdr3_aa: CASSTIGTSYEQYF; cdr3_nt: TGTGCCAGCTCAACGATCGGGACATCCTACGAGCAGTACTTC
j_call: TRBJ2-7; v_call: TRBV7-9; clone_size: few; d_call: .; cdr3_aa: CASSLTGSKDEQYF; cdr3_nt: TGTGCCAGCAGCTTGACAGGCTCTAAGGACGAGCAGTACTTC
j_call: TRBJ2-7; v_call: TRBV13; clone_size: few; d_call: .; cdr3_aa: CASSKRGPPYEQYF; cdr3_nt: TGTGCCAGCAGCAAACGGGGTCCCCCCTACGAGCAGTACTTC
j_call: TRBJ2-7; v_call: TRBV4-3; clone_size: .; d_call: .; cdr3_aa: CASSQDRGHFPYEQYF; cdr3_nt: TGCGCCAGCAGCCAAGATCGAGGGCATTTCCCCTACGAGCAGTACTTC
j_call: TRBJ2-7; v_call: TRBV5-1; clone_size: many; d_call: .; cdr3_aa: CASSSGDGHYEQYF; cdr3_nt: TGCGCCAGCAGCTCCGGGGACGGACACTACGAGCAGTACTTC
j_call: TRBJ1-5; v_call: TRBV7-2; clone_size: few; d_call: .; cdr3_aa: CASSFRAFNSNQPQHF; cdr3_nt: TGTGCCAGCAGCTTTCGAGCATTCAATAGCAATCAGCCCCAGCATTTT
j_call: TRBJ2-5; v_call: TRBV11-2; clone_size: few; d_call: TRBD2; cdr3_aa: CASSLTSAQYQETQYF; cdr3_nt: TGTGCCAGCAGCTTGACTAGCGCGCAGTACCAAGAGACCCAGTACTTC
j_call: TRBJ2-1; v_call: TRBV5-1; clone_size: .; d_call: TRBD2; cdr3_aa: CASSLTGLAGTHSYNEQFF; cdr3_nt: TGCGCCAGCAGCTTGACAGGCCTAGCGGGGACCCACTCCTACAATGAGCAGTTCTTC
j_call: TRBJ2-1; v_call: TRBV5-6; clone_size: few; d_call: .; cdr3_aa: CASSLRGGTYNEQFF; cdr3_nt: TGTGCCAGCAGCTTGAGGGGGGGAACCTACAATGAGCAGTTCTTC
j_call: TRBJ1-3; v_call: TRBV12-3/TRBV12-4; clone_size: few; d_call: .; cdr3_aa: CASSFLDTIYF; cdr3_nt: TGTGCCAGCAGTTTTTTGGACACCATATATTTT
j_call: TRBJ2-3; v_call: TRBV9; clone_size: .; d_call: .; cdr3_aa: CASSVGRGASTDTQYF; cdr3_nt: TGTGCCAGCAGCGTAGGTCGGGGGGCAAGCACAGATACGCAGTATTTT
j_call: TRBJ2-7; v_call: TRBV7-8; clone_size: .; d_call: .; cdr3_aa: CASSLAGTVPYEQYF; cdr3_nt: TGTGCCAGCAGCTTAGCGGGGACGGTACCCTACGAGCAGTACTTC
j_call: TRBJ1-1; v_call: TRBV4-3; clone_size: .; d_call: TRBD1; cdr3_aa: CASSQVRTGVMNTEAFF; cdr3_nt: TGCGCCAGCAGCCAAGTCAGGACAGGGGTGATGAACACTGAAGCTTTCTTT
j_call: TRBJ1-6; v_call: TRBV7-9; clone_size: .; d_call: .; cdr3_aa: CASSLVLGYNSPLHF; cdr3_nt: TGTGCCAGCAGCTTAGTTTTAGGCTATAATTCACCCCTCCACTTT
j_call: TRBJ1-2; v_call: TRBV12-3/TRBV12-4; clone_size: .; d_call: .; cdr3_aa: CASSFGNYGYTF; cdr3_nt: TGTGCCAGCAGTTTTGGGAACTATGGCTACACCTTC
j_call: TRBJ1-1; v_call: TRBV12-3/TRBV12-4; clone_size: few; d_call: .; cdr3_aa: CASSLGTLGTGTEAFF; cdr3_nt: TGTGCCAGCAGCTTGGGGACACTGGGTACAGGCACTGAAGCTTTCTTT
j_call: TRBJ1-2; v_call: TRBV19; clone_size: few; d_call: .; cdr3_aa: CASSGQGHGYTF; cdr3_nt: TGTGCCAGTAGCGGGCAGGGGCATGGCTACACCTTC
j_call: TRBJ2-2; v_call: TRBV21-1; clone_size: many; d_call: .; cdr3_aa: CASSTGSSGGTNTGELFF; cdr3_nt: TGTGCCAGCAGCACAGGGTCCTCAGGGGGAACGAACACCGGGGAGCTGTTTTTT
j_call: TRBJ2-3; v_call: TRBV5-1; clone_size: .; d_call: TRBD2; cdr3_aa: CASSSGLAASTDTQYF; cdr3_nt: TGCGCCAGCAGCTCGGGACTAGCGGCTAGCACAGATACGCAGTATTTT
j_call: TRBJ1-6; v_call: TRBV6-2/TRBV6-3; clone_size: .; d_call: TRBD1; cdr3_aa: CASSTSGTGTSALHF; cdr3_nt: TGTGCCAGCAGTACATCCGGGACAGGGACTTCGGCCCTCCACTTT
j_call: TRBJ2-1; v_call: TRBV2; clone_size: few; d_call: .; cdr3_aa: CASSDRSPQYNEQFF; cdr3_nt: TGTGCCAGCAGTGATCGGAGCCCTCAATACAATGAGCAGTTCTTC